The rows below give T cell receptor beta chains drawn from one sample of a study of shared clonotypes between healthy human individuals. Only in-frame clones appear in the TCRdb table, and some are missing; sequencing was by immunoSEQ multiplex PCR. The table has roughly 680,000 clones, 72% seen once. What was sequenced was memory CD4+ T cells sorted from blood. These receptors originate from a woman aged 25 to 39 in good health. Both conserved end residues are part of each CDR3. A D gene is named only where the DNA matches it firmly. Rows give clone size only sometimes, using once, few, many, or a class for an expanded clone.

J gene	D gene	V gene	clone size	CDR3 DNA	CDR3 protein
TRBJ2-1	-	TRBV6-1	-	TGTGCCAGCAGCGCCCGCGTCGGCGATGAGCAGTTCTTC	CASSARVGDEQFF
TRBJ2-7	-	TRBV11-2	-	TGTGCCAGCAGCTTAGGCCTAGCGAACTACGAGCAGTACTTC	CASSLGLANYEQYF
TRBJ2-5	TRBD1	TRBV11-2	-	TGTGCCAGCAGCACAGGGGTCGGCGAGGGAGAGACCCAGTACTTC	CASSTGVGEGETQYF
TRBJ2-3	-	TRBV5-1	-	TGCGCCAGCAGCTACGGAGATACGCAGTATTTT	CASSYGDTQYF
TRBJ1-1	-	TRBV19	-	TGTGCCAGTTCCAGGGAGGGCACTGAAGCTTTCTTT	CASSREGTEAFF
TRBJ1-4	TRBD1	TRBV5-3	-	TGTGCCAGAAGCTTGCCTCAGACAGGGAAGAAAAATGAAAAACTGTTTTTT	CARSLPQTGKKNEKLFF
TRBJ2-3	-	TRBV5-4	-	TGTGCCAGCAGCCCCCAACCTGGGGATACGCAGTATTTT	CASSPQPGDTQYF
TRBJ2-5	-	TRBV27	once	TGTGCCAGCAACACGCCCCAAAGGGGCCAACTGGAGGGAGAGACCCAGTACTTC	CASNTPQRGQLEGETQYF
TRBJ2-7	-	TRBV7-9	few	TGTGCCAGCAGCTACACAGGCTACGAGCAGTACTTC	CASSYTGYEQYF
TRBJ2-7	TRBD2	TRBV11-2	-	TGTGCCAGCAGTTACAGTAGCGGGAGGTTCTACGAGCAGTACTTC	CASSYSSGRFYEQYF
TRBJ2-5	TRBD2	TRBV19	-	TGTGCCAGTAGTTCACAGGCGGGGGTAGAGACCCAGTACTTC	CASSSQAGVETQYF
TRBJ2-7	TRBD2	TRBV5-1	-	TGCGCCAGCCGGGACATCAACGGGAGGGCCGCCTACGAGCAGTACTTC	CASRDINGRAAYEQYF
TRBJ1-5	-	TRBV23-1	-	TGCGCCAGCAGTCAAAAGGGGATTAGCAATCAGCCCCAGCATTTT	CASSQKGISNQPQHF
TRBJ2-7	-	TRBV2	-	TGTGCCAGCAGCCCAATAGCCTACGAGCAGTACTTC	CASSPIAYEQYF
TRBJ1-5	TRBD1	TRBV30	-	TGTGCCTGGAGCGGTAATCCGACAGGGAGCAATCAGCCCCAGCATTTT	CAWSGNPTGSNQPQHF
TRBJ1-2	-	TRBV19	-	TGTGCCACCGCTTTAGCCCGGGGAGGCTACACCTTC	CATALARGGYTF
TRBJ2-3	-	TRBV2	-	TGTGCCAGCAGCCCTACCCTATCTTATACGCAGTATTTT	CASSPTLSYTQYF
TRBJ2-3	-	TRBV27	-	TGTGCCAGCAGTTTAGTAGCACGCACAGATACGCAGTATTTT	CASSLVARTDTQYF
TRBJ2-7	TRBD2	TRBV5-5	-	TGTGCCAGCAGCTTGTATTTCACTAGCGGGAGCTACGAGCAGTACTTC	CASSLYFTSGSYEQYF
TRBJ2-5	TRBD1	TRBV19	-	TGTGCCAGGGTCAAGGGGGCTGGGGAGACCCAGTACTTC	CARVKGAGETQYF
TRBJ2-3	-	TRBV7-2	-	TGTGCCAGCAGCTTTACCGCAACTACAAGCACAGATACGCAGTATTTT	CASSFTATTSTDTQYF
TRBJ1-3	-	TRBV19	-	TGTGCCAGTAGTACCGGGAACTCTGGAAACACCATATATTTT	CASSTGNSGNTIYF
TRBJ1-1	-	TRBV30	-	TGTGCCTGGGTAAAAGGGGGGAGCCAAGTAGCTTTCTTT	CAWVKGGSQVAFF
TRBJ2-1	TRBD2	TRBV4-1	-	TGCGCCAGCAGCCAAGGGGCTAGCGGGAGTCGTGAGCAGTTCTTC	CASSQGASGSREQFF
TRBJ1-1	-	TRBV6-5	many	TGTGCCAGCAGTAACCAACAACTTTTGAACACTGAAGCTTTCTTT	CASSNQQLLNTEAFF
TRBJ1-5	-	TRBV19	-	TGTGCCAGTAGTATTTTGGGGGCGGCGAATCAGCCCCAGCATTTT	CASSILGAANQPQHF
TRBJ1-1	TRBD1	TRBV5-1	many	TGCGCCAGCAGCTTACAGGGGGCCAGAGCTTTCTTT	CASSLQGARAFF
TRBJ1-5	TRBD1	TRBV2	-	TGTGCCAGCAGGGGACAGGGCCCCAATCAGCCCCAGCATTTT	CASRGQGPNQPQHF
TRBJ2-7	TRBD1	TRBV19	few	TGTGCCAGTAGTATAGGGACAGGGGTGTACGAGCAGTACTTC	CASSIGTGVYEQYF
TRBJ2-2	-	TRBV5-1	few	TGCGCCAGCAGCGGCCTCGTTCCCGGGGAGCTGTTTTTT	CASSGLVPGELFF
TRBJ2-1	TRBD2	TRBV7-2	many	TGTGCCAGCAGCTGGGCCGGGACTAGCGGGACCGATGAGCAGTTCTTC	CASSWAGTSGTDEQFF
TRBJ2-4	-	TRBV7-9	-	TGTGCCAGCAGCTCAGGGGATGGAGCCAAAAACATTCAGTACTTC	CASSSGDGAKNIQYF
TRBJ2-1	TRBD2	TRBV9	-	TGTGCCAGCAGCGTATTGGGGACTAGCGGCTACAATGAGCAGTTCTTC	CASSVLGTSGYNEQFF
TRBJ2-1	-	TRBV5-1	many	TGCGCCAGCAGCTTGGATGCGCTCTCCTACAATGAGCAGTTCTTC	CASSLDALSYNEQFF
TRBJ1-2	-	TRBV7-9	-	TGTGCCAGCAGCCGGACCACGGACTACACCTTC	CASSRTTDYTF
TRBJ2-1	-	TRBV6-5	-	TGTGCCAGCAGTTACTTCGGGACTGGAGGGGATGAGCAGTTCTTC	CASSYFGTGGDEQFF
TRBJ2-1	TRBD2	TRBV5-8	medium-sized	TGTGCCAGCAAAACTAGCGGGAATGAGCAGTTCTTC	CASKTSGNEQFF
TRBJ1-4	-	TRBV29-1	-	TGCAGCGTTGAAGTAGTATTGGGCAGGGCAGGTGAAAAACTGTTTTTT	CSVEVVLGRAGEKLFF
TRBJ1-5	-	TRBV21-1	-	TGTGCCAGCAGCAGCCGCCCGACAGGGGTCTTTAGCAATCAGCCCCAGCATTTT	CASSSRPTGVFSNQPQHF
TRBJ1-1	-	TRBV29-1	-	TGCAGCGTTGGTGAGGGGAACACTGAAGCTTTCTTT	CSVGEGNTEAFF
TRBJ2-3	TRBD1	TRBV28	-	TGTGCCAGCTCCGGGACAGGGGACAGCACAGATACGCAGTATTTT	CASSGTGDSTDTQYF